The T cell receptor (beta chain) under discussion was sequenced for a study of T-cell memory formation after mild COVID-19. V lost 3 bases to trimming and J lost 2 bases, with 11 bases between them. The CDR3 loop spans 16 amino acids. Germline loops: CDR1 SEHNR, CDR2 FQNEAQ (reference sequence). TCRdb redid the calling of the 5' RACE reads with MiXCR, one entry per CDR3 protein. The sample has 210,000 or so distinct CDR3 sequences; 27% are singletons. Sequenced: PBMCs or a T cell subset sorted from them (not recorded which). This chain links TRBV7-9 with TRBJ1-6; D remains unclear. This TCR derives from an adult woman who had mild COVID-19 (a few samples of this study predate the infection). Cell type and time point are not known. The CDR3 nucleotides are TGTGCCAGCAGCTTCTCAGGCGACCCCTATAATTCACCCCTCCACTTT. It codes for CASSFSGDPYNSPLHF.